This T cell receptor (beta chain) was retrieved from a study of cytomegalovirus exposure and HLA in healthy donors. Study-wide background: In an early release, HLA-typed donors contributed 80 million to 95 million unique TCR sequences. In terms of ancestry, the Caucasian-associated cluster contained more than 65% of the 350 to 450 genotyped donors. General observations from the study: TCR beta sequences reportedly predicted the HLA-A and HLA-B alleles of most subjects accurately.

A few counts support this clone. Its cognate antigen is unknown. The ends were cut back, 5 bases at V and 2 bases at J, with 13 bases in the middle. CDR3 size: 14 residues. CDR1 SQVTM and CDR2 ANQGSEA come from the germline V gene. A multiplex PCR was run with 60 Vbeta primers and 13 Jbeta primers. The repertoire was sequenced with immunoSEQ multiplex PCR; TCRdb's copy has only in-frame clones and lacks some. In the table there are about 270,000 clones, 72% of which are singletons. Sequencing was carried out using PBMCs. This chain joins TRBV29-1 and TRBJ2-1; tentative D call: TRBD1 (6 bases). The source of this sequence is a female donor in good health and CMV-seronegative. For the CDR3, the DNA is TGCAGCGTTCCCAGGCAGGGGACCTACAATGAGCAGTTCTTC. This sequence encodes CSVPRQGTYNEQFF.